The 5 T cell receptor beta chains given below trace back to one sample, sequenced in a study of blood T cells in healthy people across ages. Together with a sample-barcoded 5' primer, a J-beta primer mix was included in a second PCR lasting about 6 to 11 cycles. TCRdb used MiXCR to reprocess the 5' RACE reads, holding one entry per CDR3 protein. The data contain about 720,000 distinct CDR3 sequences, about a fifth of them singletons. The sequencing input was blood. These receptors came from a man between 65 and 79 years old in good health.

The rearrangement joins TRBV12-3 or TRBV12-4 to TRBJ2-4; 8 bases are shared with TRBD1. With 2 bases clipped from V and 0 bases from J, the junction kept 12 bases outside the gene matches. This CDR3 is built from 19 residues. The chain's CDR3 is CASSLRSGGKAIAKNIQYF. CDR3 DNA sequence: TGTGCCAGCAGTTTACGGTCAGGGGGCAAGGCGATAGCCAAAAACATTCAGTACTTC.

This clonotype was detected a few times. The rearrangement joins TRBV12-3 or TRBV12-4 to TRBJ2-3; 10 bases fit TRBD2. This CDR3 region has 18 residues. Germline trimming cut 4 bases from V and 6 bases from J; bases unmatched to any gene: 16. CDR3 DNA sequence: TGTGCCAGCAGTTCAGGCGCCCTACTAGCGGGACGTCGCGATACGCAGTATTTT. Protein product: CASSSGALLAGRRDTQYF.

V gene TRBV29-1 combines with J gene TRBJ2-1; 10 nucleotides line up with TRBD2. This CDR3 is built from 13 residues. V dropped 7 bases and J dropped 5; count of bases not matched to a gene: 5. Germline CDR1 and CDR2: SQVTM and ANQGSEA. The CDR3 sequence: CSAATSGDNEQFF. CDR3 sequence (DNA): TGCAGCGCCGCAACTAGCGGGGACAATGAGCAGTTCTTC.

V usage is TRBV29-1 and J usage is TRBJ2-2; D is possibly TRBD1 (5 bases). CDR3 size: 14 residues. V shed 6 bases and J shed 4 bases, with 15 bases lying between them. The germline V gene encodes CDR1 SQVTM and CDR2 ANQGSEA. CDR3 in amino acids: CSVDESGATGELFF. CDR3 coding DNA: TGCAGCGTGGATGAGAGTGGGGCCACCGGGGAGCTGTTTTTT.

In its sample, this clonotype was seen once. The chain is built from TRBV5-1 and TRBJ2-7; D remains unclear. The V end lost 3 bases, the J end lost 0 bases, and 13 bases lay between the germline ends. Germline CDR1 reads SGHRS; CDR2 reads YFSETQ. The CDR3 is made up of 15 amino acids. The CDR3 spells CASSSTAHSSYEQYF. The CDR3 DNA is TGCGCCAGCAGCTCCACGGCCCACAGCTCCTACGAGCAGTACTTC.